This entry features one T cell receptor (beta chain) sequence. Measured with immunoSEQ multiplex PCR; TCRdb has only the in-frame clones, and not every one. The data hold approximately 73,000 clones, with more than 75% observed a single time. This record comes from a study of radiotherapy plus CTLA-4 blockade in lung cancer. CDR3 length: 13 amino acids. Trimming stripped 2 bases from V and 5 bases from J, with 10 bases between. Germline CDR1 GTSNPN, CDR2 SVGIG (reference sequence). This sample comprised peripheral blood, obtained from a patient treated with radiotherapy plus ipilimumab. This clonotype originated in a human donor with non-small cell lung cancer that progressed on radiotherapy plus ipilimumab. The rearrangement joins TRBV30 to TRBJ1-5; D unresolved. CDR3: CAWSPQGYQPQHF. As DNA, the CDR3 is TGTGCCTGGAGTCCCCAAGGCTATCAGCCCCAGCATTTT. Drawing the rest from reference TRBV30 and TRBJ1-5, the complete variable domain is SQTIHQWPATLVQPVGSPLSLECTVEGTSNPNLYWYRQAAGRGLQLLFYSVGIGQISSEVPQNLSASRPQDRQFILSSKKLLLSDSGFYLCAWSPQGYQPQHFGDGTRLSIL.